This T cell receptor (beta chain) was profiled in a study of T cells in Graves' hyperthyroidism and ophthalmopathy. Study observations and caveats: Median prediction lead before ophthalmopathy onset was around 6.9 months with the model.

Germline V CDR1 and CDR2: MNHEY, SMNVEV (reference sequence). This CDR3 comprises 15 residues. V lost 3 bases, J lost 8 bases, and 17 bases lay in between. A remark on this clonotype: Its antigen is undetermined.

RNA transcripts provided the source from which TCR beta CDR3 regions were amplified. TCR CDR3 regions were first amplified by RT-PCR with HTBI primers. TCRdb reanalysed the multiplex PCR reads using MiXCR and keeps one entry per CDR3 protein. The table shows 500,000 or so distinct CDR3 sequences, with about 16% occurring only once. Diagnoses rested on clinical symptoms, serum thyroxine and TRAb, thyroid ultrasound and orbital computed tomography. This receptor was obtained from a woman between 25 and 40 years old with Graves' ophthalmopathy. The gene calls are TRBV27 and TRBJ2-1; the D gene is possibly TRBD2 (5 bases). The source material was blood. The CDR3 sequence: CASSLTRLEVDEQFF. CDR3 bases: TGTGCCAGCAGTTTGACCAGACTGGAGGTCGATGAGCAGTTCTTC.